These 30 T cell receptor beta chains share one sample of origin, sequenced in a study of T cell responses to AZD1222 COVID-19 vaccine. Measured with immunoSEQ multiplex PCR; TCRdb has only the in-frame clones, and not every one. Here the sample spans approximately 50,000 clones, over 70% being singletons. The input for sequencing was peripheral blood, taken on day 0 of AZD1222 vaccination. These receptors were taken from an adult in good health.

This clone showed up just once. The chain is built from TRBV9 and TRBJ1-2; tentatively, D is TRBD1 (6 bases). Germline loops: CDR1 SGDLS, CDR2 YYNGEE. The CDR3 runs 15 residues. V dropped 0 bases and J dropped 5 bases, with 14 bases sitting between them. CDR3 residues: CASSVVGQGRYGYTF. The CDR3 coding sequence is TGTGCCAGCAGCGTAGTCGGGCAGGGGCGGTATGGCTACACCTTC.

The gene calls are TRBV15 and TRBJ1-2, with unresolved D. Trimming removed 0 bases at V and 4 bases at J, with 12 bases between. This CDR3 region has 15 residues. The germline CDR1 and CDR2 sequences are LNHNV and YYDKDF (reference sequence). CDR3 sequence: CATSRDRAGVYGYTF. CDR3 coding DNA: TGTGCCACCAGCAGAGATAGGGCAGGCGTCTATGGCTACACCTTC. Full variable domain (missing parts from reference TRBV15 and TRBJ1-2): DAMVIQNPRYQVTQFGKPVTLSCSQTLNHNVMYWYQQKSSQAPKLLFHYYDKDFNNEADTPDNFQSRRPNTSFCFLDIRSPGLGDTAMYLCATSRDRAGVYGYTFGSGTRLTVV.

This chain uses TRBV5-4 with TRBJ1-1, with 10 nucleotides matching TRBD1. The CDR3 consists of 14 residues. Germline CDR1 and CDR2: SGHNT and YYREEE (reference sequence). The V segment lost 4 bases and the J segment 3 bases; nucleotides outside the gene matches: 3. The CDR3 protein is CASSHGQGDTEAFF. The DNA of the CDR3 is TGTGCCAGCAGCCATGGACAGGGGGACACTGAAGCTTTCTTT.

The chain uses TRBV21-1 and TRBJ1-1. TRBV21-1 is classified as a pseudogene. This CDR3 contains 15 residues. The CDR3 sequence: CASSPETLGRTEAFF. Here the CDR3 DNA reads TGTGCCAGCAGCCCCGAAACTCTAGGGCGAACTGAAGCTTTCTTT.

The V gene is TRBV6-5, the J gene TRBJ2-3; D assignment may be TRBD1 or TRBD2 (5 bases each). The V gene's germline CDR1 is MNHEY and CDR2 SVGAGI. Trimming took off 2 bases at V and 7 bases at J, with 16 bases between the two ends. The CDR3 length is 15 residues. CDR3 bases: TGTGCCAGCAGTTACGGTAGCAGAGGGACGAATACGCAGTATTTT. Translating it yields CASSYGSRGTNTQYF.

This chain connects TRBV7-9 to TRBJ1-1; D may be TRBD1 (6 bases). Trimming removed 5 bases from V and 0 bases from J, with 13 bases in between. CDR1 is SEHNR, CDR2 FQNEAQ, per germline (reference sequence). This CDR3 has 15 residues. CDR3 DNA: TGTGCCAGCAGCCGGGATGGGGGGCTGAACACTGAAGCTTTCTTT. Encoded protein: CASSRDGGLNTEAFF.

The chain has TRBV2 and TRBJ1-1, with a possible D match to TRBD1 (6 bases). V was clipped by 0 bases and J by 0 bases, with 17 bases between them. CDR3 length equals 18 residues. In germline, CDR1 is SNHLY, CDR2 FYNNEI. In DNA form, the CDR3 reads TGTGCCAGCAGTGAAGCGCTTTTTGGGGGCTCAATGAACACTGAAGCTTTCTTT. Amino acids: CASSEALFGGSMNTEAFF. Full variable domain (missing parts from reference TRBV2 and TRBJ1-1): EPEVTQTPSHQVTQMGQEVILRCVPISNHLYFYWYRQILGQKVEFLVSFYNNEISEKSEIFDDQFSVERPDGSNFTLKIRSTKLEDSAMYFCASSEALFGGSMNTEAFFGQGTRLTVV.

The V and J genes are TRBV6-5 and TRBJ2-7; 13 bases agree with TRBD2. The length of the CDR3 is 14 residues. After removal of 11 bases from V and 2 bases from J, the junction contained 6 bases not matched to a gene. The germline V gene encodes CDR1 MNHEY and CDR2 SVGAGI. The CDR3 DNA follows: TGTGCCGTTAGGACTAGCGGGAGCGCCTACGAGCAGTACTTC. Translating gives CAVRTSGSAYEQYF.

The rearrangement uses TRBV12-5 and TRBJ1-1; a possible D gene is TRBD1 (5 bases). The V and J ends lost 3 bases and 4 bases respectively, with 12 bases between them. The CDR3 contains 14 residues. Germline V gene lookup returns CDR1 LGHNT and CDR2 FRNRAP. The CDR3 nucleotides read TGTGCTAGTGGTTTATGGGACGGACCCACTGAAGCTTTCTTT. As protein: CASGLWDGPTEAFF.

This clone was seen a single time. The chain joins TRBV19 to TRBJ1-2; D possibly corresponds to TRBD1 (6 bases). This CDR3 is 15 amino acids long. Germline CDR1 and CDR2: LNHDA and SQIVND (reference sequence). The V gene lost 0 bases and the J gene lost 7 bases, with 15 bases spanning the gap. The CDR3, as DNA: TGTGCCAGTAGTATAGAGGCCCGACAGGCCCTTGGCTACACCTTC. Amino acids: CASSIEARQALGYTF.

The rearrangement joins TRBV12-5 to TRBJ2-1, with 8 bases fitting TRBD2. Germline V gives CDR1 LGHNT, CDR2 FRNRAP. V lost 0 bases, J lost 4 bases, and 11 bases stayed unmatched. CDR3 length: 18 residues. As DNA, the CDR3 is TGTGCTAGTGGTTTGGTAATCTATGGGACTAGAATTTACAATGAGCAGTTCTTC. Translated, it gives CASGLVIYGTRIYNEQFF. Filled out from reference TRBV12-5 and TRBJ2-1, the complete variable domain reads DARVTQTPRHKVTEMGQEVTMRCQPILGHNTVFWYRQTMMQGLELLAYFRNRAPLDDSGMPKDRFSAEMPDATLATLKIQPSEPRDSAVYFCASGLVIYGTRIYNEQFFGPGTRLTVL.

V is TRBV14 and J is TRBJ2-7; either TRBD1 or TRBD2 may fit D (5 bases each). The CDR3 loop spans 13 amino acids. Germline lookup yields CDR1 SGHDN and CDR2 FVKESK. Trimming removed 5 bases from V and 2 bases from J, with 10 bases in between. CDR3 in amino acids: CASSSGLTYEQYF. The CDR3 region has the DNA TGTGCCAGCAGCTCGGGGCTGACCTACGAGCAGTACTTC.

The chain carries TRBV14 and TRBJ2-1; TRBD2 matches at 7 bases. Germline values: CDR1 SGHDN, CDR2 FVKESK. The V segment lost 0 bases and the J segment 5 bases; nucleotides outside the gene matches: 7. This CDR3 has 16 amino acids. CDR3 residues: CASSQDWGRAHNEQFF. The CDR3 bases are TGTGCCAGCAGCCAAGATTGGGGGAGGGCCCACAATGAGCAGTTCTTC.

A single count supports this clone. This rearrangement joins TRBV30 to TRBJ1-4, with 7 nucleotides matching TRBD1. There are 14 residues in the CDR3. V was pared by 5 bases and J by 7 bases, with 10 bases of the junction left unmatched. The germline CDR1 and CDR2 sequences are GTSNPN and SVGIG (reference sequence). The CDR3 coding sequence is TGTGCCTGGGGGGGGAACAGGGGTTCTGAAAAACTGTTTTTT. This gives the protein CAWGGNRGSEKLFF.

This clone was picked up a small number of times. The chain is built from TRBV14 and TRBJ1-3; no clear D gene. Germline V gene data show CDR1 as SGHDN and CDR2 as FVKESK. CDR3 length equals 15 residues. Trimming shortened V by 1 base and J by 0 bases, and 7 bases separated the two germline ends. CDR3 in DNA: TGTGCCAGCAGCCAAGTGACGGGCTCTGGAAACACCATATATTTT. Its protein is CASSQVTGSGNTIYF.

This clone appeared a few times. The J gene is TRBJ1-2, the V gene TRBV5-5; 7 bases agree with TRBD1. V lost 5 bases and J lost 5; bases outside the gene matches: 15. There are 16 residues in the CDR3. Germline CDR1 reads SGHKS; CDR2 reads YYEKEE (reference sequence). CDR3 bases: TGTGCCAGCAGGGGAGTCCGAAGGGGGCTTAAGTATGGCTACACCTTC. Protein: CASRGVRRGLKYGYTF.

The chain employs TRBV9 and TRBJ1-2, with D possibly TRBD1 on 5 matching bases. Germline lookup yields CDR1 SGDLS and CDR2 YYNGEE. V was pared by 0 bases and J by 5 bases, with 17 bases between. The CDR3 extends over 16 amino acids. The CDR3 sequence is CASSVGGTTGWYGYTF. DNA for the CDR3: TGTGCCAGCAGCGTAGGAGGGACGACTGGGTGGTATGGCTACACCTTC.

The V and J genes are TRBV20-1 and TRBJ2-2; a weak D match, TRBD2 (6 bases). The V gene's germline CDR1 is DFQATT and CDR2 SNEGSKA (reference sequence). Trimming removed 3 bases from V and 7 bases from J, with 12 bases in between. This CDR3 region has 13 residues. The CDR3 region is CSASREKGGELFF. The CDR3, as DNA: TGCAGTGCTAGTCGGGAGAAAGGCGGGGAGCTGTTTTTT.

This clone was observed once. This chain links TRBV30 with TRBJ1-6; D uncertain. The CDR3 sequence is 14 residues long. CDR1 is GTSNPN, CDR2 SVGIG, per germline (reference sequence). V lost 2 bases to trimming and J lost 9 bases, with 14 bases between them. The CDR3: CAWSNGEVGSPLHF. DNA for the CDR3: TGTGCCTGGAGTAACGGGGAGGTCGGTTCACCCCTCCACTTT.

This chain connects TRBV14 to TRBJ2-1; D perhaps matches TRBD2 (5 bases). The germline V gene has CDR1 SGHDN and CDR2 FVKESK. The CDR3 covers 14 residues. Trimming cost V 1 base and J 8 bases, with 12 bases left between them. CDR3: CASSQGNLAYEQFF. In DNA, the CDR3 is TGTGCCAGCAGCCAAGGAAATCTAGCCTATGAGCAGTTCTTC.

The genes are TRBV5-1 and TRBJ1-2, with a tentative D call TRBD1 (5 bases). This CDR3 region has 13 residues. The V and J ends lost 1 base and 7 bases respectively, with 11 bases between them. CDR1 is SGHRS and CDR2 is YFSETQ in the germline V gene. DNA for the CDR3: TGCGCCAGCAGCTTGACCAGGGAGGGTGGCTACACCTTC. Protein product: CASSLTREGGYTF.

The chain is built from TRBV5-5 and TRBJ1-2; D perhaps matches TRBD1 (6 bases). This CDR3 is built from 15 residues. CDR1 and CDR2 from the germline V gene are SGHKS and YYEKEE (reference sequence). The ends were cut back, 4 bases at V and 2 bases at J, with 15 bases in the middle. The CDR3 here is CASSTGTTGNYGYTF. The CDR3 nucleotides read TGTGCCAGCAGCACAGGGACAACAGGGAACTATGGCTACACCTTC.

Written as DNA, the CDR3 is TGTGCCAGCACCGCTCGGACCGCGAACACTGAAGCTTTCTTT. This gives the protein CASTARTANTEAFF. The chain links TRBV3-1 (or the pseudogene TRBV3-2) to TRBJ1-1; D is uncertain. The CDR3 consists of 14 residues. Trimming shortened V by 7 bases and J by 1 base, and 13 bases separated the two germline ends. Germline lookup yields CDR1 LGHDT and CDR2 YNNKEL (reference sequence).

This chain joins TRBV7-2 and TRBJ2-7; 14 positions match TRBD2. V lost 3 bases to trimming and J lost 5 bases; unmatched junction nucleotides: 9. CDR3 length equals 17 residues. Germline V CDR1 and CDR2: SGHTA, FQGNSA. The CDR3 protein is CASSLDPGLAGADEQYF. CDR3 DNA: TGTGCCAGCAGCTTGGATCCGGGACTAGCGGGAGCCGACGAGCAGTACTTC.

In this sample, this clone turned up once. This chain joins TRBV29-1 and TRBJ2-5, with TRBD2 matching over 8 bases. The CDR3 totals 14 residues. V was clipped by 6 bases and J by 3 bases; unmatched bases: 9. Per the germline V gene, CDR1 is SQVTM and CDR2 is ANQGSEA. The CDR3 coding sequence is TGCAGCGTCGAGTTAGCGGGAAGAGAAGAGACCCAGTACTTC. It encodes CSVELAGREETQYF.

This rearrangement joins TRBV5-1 to TRBJ2-1; TRBD1 agrees at 9 bases. The CDR3 has 16 amino acids. Germline V gene sequence: CDR1 SGHRS, CDR2 YFSETQ. With V trimmed by 2 bases and J by 8 bases, 11 bases remained unmatched. The CDR3 sequence is CASSLASGTGMYEQFF. CDR3 coding DNA: TGCGCCAGCAGCTTAGCCTCCGGGACAGGGATGTATGAGCAGTTCTTC.

In this sample, this clone turned up once. The rearrangement uses TRBV10-3 and TRBJ1-6, with D tentatively TRBD1 (6 bases). V was pared by 6 bases and J by 6 bases, with 12 bases between. CDR1 ENHRY and CDR2 SYGVKD come from the germline V gene. The CDR3 extends over 14 amino acids. The CDR3 sequence: CAISPGAGNSPLHF. The CDR3 DNA is TGTGCCATCAGCCCAGGGGCGGGTAATTCACCCCTCCACTTT.

The gene calls are TRBV2 and TRBJ1-2; D uncertain. Germline lookup yields CDR1 SNHLY and CDR2 FYNNEI. Trimming removed 1 base at V and 6 bases at J, with 9 bases between. CDR3 length equals 13 residues. CDR3 sequence (DNA): TGTGCCAGCAGTGAAGTGTCAGTCCATGGCTACACCTTC. Translated, it gives CASSEVSVHGYTF.

The V and J genes are TRBV6-5 and TRBJ1-5; no clear D. Germline V gene data show CDR1 as MNHEY and CDR2 as SVGAGI. The V end was cut by 6 bases, the J end by 3 bases, with 6 bases between. The CDR3 contains 12 residues. CDR3 nucleotide sequence: TGTGCCAGCAGACGGACCAATCAGCCCCAGCATTTT. This codes for CASRRTNQPQHF.

The chain combines TRBV7-2 with TRBJ2-3; D unclear. Germline V gives CDR1 SGHTA, CDR2 FQGNSA. The CDR3 consists of 15 residues. Trimming pared 1 base from V and 2 bases from J, leaving 10 bases between. The CDR3 DNA is TGTGCCAGCAGCTTAGTTTTTACCAACACAGATACGCAGTATTTT. It yields the protein CASSLVFTNTDTQYF.